Below, one T cell receptor (beta chain) is given with its context. No cognate antigen has been identified for it. The junction differs from germline at one of its ends, possibly a read error. These data are taken from a study of metastatic and nonmetastatic thyroid tumors (dated by TCRdb to about 2020). Describing the broader study: For patients with malignant and with benign thyroid disease, the researchers compared repertoires between peripheral blood samples and tumor or nodule tissue samples. Overall results and qualifications from the work: TCR beta diversity was reported as significantly higher in malignant tumors than in benign nodules, in both blood and tumor samples.

The germline V gene gives CDR1 as MNHNS and CDR2 as SASEGT. The CDR3 runs 15 residues from the cysteine to the phenylalanine. The kept DNA is CDR3 alone, 45 bases in frame from the first base. Before undergoing thyroid surgery, none of the patients had been given any kind of treatment. The study retrospectively analysed patient clinical samples collected from about 2012 to 2019 using T-cell receptor beta sequencing. Library preparation employed PCR. This sample was sequenced with an Illumina HiSeq 4000. High-throughput sequencing was used to profile the TCR beta-chain CDR3 region of every patient. Turning to the authors' computational methods: Drawing on CDR3 differences between clinicopathological groups, the researchers built a classifier meant to tell apart patients with distant-metastatic papillary thyroid cancer. The Shannon index was used to measure repertoire diversity, and the Morisita-Horn index was used to measure how similar tumor and blood repertoires were. TCRdb itself trimmed the public reads at Q25 with fastp, ran MiXCR and retained productive beta chains. The V and J calls were not made by the authors but by TCRdb's processing. The sample includes some 60,000 clones, with roughly 30% observed a single time. Clones ranked in the top ten supply about 16% of the sample.

Rearrangement joined TRBV6-1 to TRBJ2-3; TRBD2 might be the D gene, on 6 matching bases. The source material was blood. The source is a female donor with papillary thyroid cancer or a benign thyroid nodule (not recorded which). Some clones in this sample may be carry-over from other donors' samples. The base sequence is TGTGCCAGCAGTCGCGGACGGGGGAGCACATATACGCAGTATTTT. Translated, it gives CASSRGRGSTYTQYF.